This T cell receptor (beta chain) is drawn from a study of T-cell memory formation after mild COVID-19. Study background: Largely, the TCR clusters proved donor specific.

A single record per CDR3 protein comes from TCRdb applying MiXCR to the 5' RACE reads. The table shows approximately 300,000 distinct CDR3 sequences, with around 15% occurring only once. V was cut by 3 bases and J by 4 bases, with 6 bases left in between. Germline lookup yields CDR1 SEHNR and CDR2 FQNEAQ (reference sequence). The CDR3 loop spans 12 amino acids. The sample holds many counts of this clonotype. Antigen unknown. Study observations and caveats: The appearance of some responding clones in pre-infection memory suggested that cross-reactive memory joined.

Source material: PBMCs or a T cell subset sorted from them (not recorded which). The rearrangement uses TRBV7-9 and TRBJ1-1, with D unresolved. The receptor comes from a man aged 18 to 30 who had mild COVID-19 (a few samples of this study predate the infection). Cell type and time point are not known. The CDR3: CASSFPGTEAFF. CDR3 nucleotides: TGTGCCAGCAGCTTTCCTGGCACTGAAGCTTTCTTT.